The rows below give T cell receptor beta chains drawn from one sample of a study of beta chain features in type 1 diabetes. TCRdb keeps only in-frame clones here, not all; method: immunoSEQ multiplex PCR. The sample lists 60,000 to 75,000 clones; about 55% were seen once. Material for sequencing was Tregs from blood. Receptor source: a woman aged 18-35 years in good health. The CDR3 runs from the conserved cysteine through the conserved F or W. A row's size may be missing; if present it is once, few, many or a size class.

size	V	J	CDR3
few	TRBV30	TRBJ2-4	CAWRDAGTPQNIQYF
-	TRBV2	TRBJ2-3	CASRGTGRSTDTQYF
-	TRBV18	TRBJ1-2	CASSPGAGGYGYTF
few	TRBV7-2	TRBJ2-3	CASSSRTGGDTQYF
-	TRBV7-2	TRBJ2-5	CASSRRGPLGTQYF
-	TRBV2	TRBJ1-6	CASSDGYPGGSPLHF
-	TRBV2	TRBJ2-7	CASRQGVDEQYF
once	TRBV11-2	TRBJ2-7	CASSLVAGGYEQYF
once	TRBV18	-	CASSPQDSSYEQYF
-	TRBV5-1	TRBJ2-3	CASDLSGSYTDTQYF
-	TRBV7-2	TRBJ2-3	CASSFWRGGSTDTQYF
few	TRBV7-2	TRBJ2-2	CASSLLRGSYTGELFF
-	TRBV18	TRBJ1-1	CASSPREDYTEAFF
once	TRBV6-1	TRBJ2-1	CASNTGQSNNEQFF
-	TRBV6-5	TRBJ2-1	CASSYLAGGPYNEQFF
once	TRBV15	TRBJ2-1	CATSRDRSLADEQFF
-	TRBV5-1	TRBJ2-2	CASRRGGPGTGELFF
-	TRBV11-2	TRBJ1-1	CASSLDNQDEAFF
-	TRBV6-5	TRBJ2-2	CASSPRQSSTGELFF
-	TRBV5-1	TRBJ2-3	CASAPAGSDTQYF
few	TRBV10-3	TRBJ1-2	CAISDQGGGGYTF
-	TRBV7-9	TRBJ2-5	CASSPTRLAGVHQETQYF
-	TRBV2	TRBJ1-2	CASSEAGPYGYTF
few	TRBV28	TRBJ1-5	CARSGQSPANQPQHF
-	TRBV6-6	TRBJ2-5	CASGSGYF
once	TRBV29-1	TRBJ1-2	CSVEERGTGNYGYTF
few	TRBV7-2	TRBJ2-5	CASSLRTGFQETQYF
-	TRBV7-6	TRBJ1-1	CASSFGGGNTEAFF
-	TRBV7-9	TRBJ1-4	CASSPYTTNEKLFF
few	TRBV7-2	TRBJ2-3	CASRKQLGSTDTQYF
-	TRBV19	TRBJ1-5	CASSVDMGRGNQPQHF
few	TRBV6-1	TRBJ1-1	CASNRRAVNTEAFF
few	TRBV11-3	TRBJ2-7	CASSRDYEQYF
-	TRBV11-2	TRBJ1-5	CASSLDLRNQPQHF
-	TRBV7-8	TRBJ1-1	CASSLEVSGRAFF
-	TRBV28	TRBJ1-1	CASSSEGHLNTEAFF
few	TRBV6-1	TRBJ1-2	CASSDLQAYGYTF
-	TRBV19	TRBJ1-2	CASSINDHRRGYTF
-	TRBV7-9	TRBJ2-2	CASSWRDTTGELFF
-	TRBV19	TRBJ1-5	CASSIVNSNQPQHF
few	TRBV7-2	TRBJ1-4	CASSLDSTNEKLFF
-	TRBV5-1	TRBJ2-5	CASSRTSGGEETQYF
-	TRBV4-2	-	CASSPRLRTDTQHF
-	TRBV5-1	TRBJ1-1	CASSLDRGRGRDTEAFF
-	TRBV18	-	CASSPPSTGGSYEQYF
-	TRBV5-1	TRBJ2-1	CASSGPGLGVNEQFF
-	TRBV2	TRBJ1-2	CASSPGAHGYTF
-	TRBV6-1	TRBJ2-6	CASSAADRAGANVLTF
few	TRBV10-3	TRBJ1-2	CAIRPQGADYGYTF
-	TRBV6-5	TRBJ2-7	CASSRRSAYEQYF
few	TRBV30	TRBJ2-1	CAWSAGGPNNEQFF
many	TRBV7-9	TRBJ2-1	CATAITSGSTSEQFF
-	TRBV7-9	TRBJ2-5	CASSSRTTRRQETQYF
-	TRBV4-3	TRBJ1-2	CASSEPGSYGYTF
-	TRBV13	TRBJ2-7	CASSPRQGSYEQYF
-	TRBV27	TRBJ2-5	CASSLLNSGGLQETQYF
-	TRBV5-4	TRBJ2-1	CASSLEGGATEQFF
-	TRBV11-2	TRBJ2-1	CASSTSRREQFF
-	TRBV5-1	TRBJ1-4	CASSLSPDEKLFF
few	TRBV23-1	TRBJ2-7	CASSHREVPVYEQYF